The rows below give T cell receptor beta chains drawn from one sample of a study of CD8 T cells in Susac syndrome. TCRdb re-derived calls from the immunoSEQ multiplex PCR reads in MiXCR, one entry per CDR3 protein. The data hold about 120,000 distinct CDR3 sequences, with less than 95% observed a single time. The specimen sequenced was CD4+ T cells from PBMCs. The receptors were gathered from a human donor in good health. Both conserved end residues are part of each CDR3. D genes are given only for firm matches. Clone size is given for some rows only: seen once, a few or many times, or a class if the clone is expanded.

j_gene | abundance | d_gene | v_gene | CDR3aa | CDR3nt
TRBJ1-1 | - | - | TRBV23-1 | CASRQGLPTEAFF | TGCGCCAGCAGACAGGGTTTGCCCACTGAAGCTTTCTTT
TRBJ2-2 | - | - | TRBV3-1 | CASSPIPGAGELFF | TGTGCCAGCAGCCCGATACCGGGGGCCGGGGAGCTGTTTTTT
TRBJ2-7 | - | TRBD1 | TRBV5-1 | CASSLEPGQGDYEQYF | TGCGCCAGCAGCCTTGAGCCTGGACAGGGGGACTACGAGCAGTACTTC
TRBJ1-1 | - | - | TRBV2 | CASTLTDTEAFF | TGTGCCAGCACCCTGACAGACACTGAAGCTTTCTTT
TRBJ1-2 | - | - | TRBV29-1 | CSVEDVHGYTF | TGCAGCGTTGAAGATGTACATGGCTACACCTTC
TRBJ2-1 | - | TRBD1 | TRBV5-1 | CASSLQSRGHEQFF | TGCGCCAGCAGCTTGCAAAGCAGGGGGCATGAGCAGTTCTTC
TRBJ2-3 | - | TRBD2 | TRBV7-3 | CASSPGLAGGPSTDTQYF | TGTGCCAGCAGCCCAGGACTAGCGGGGGGCCCCAGCACAGATACGCAGTATTTT
TRBJ1-1 | - | - | TRBV5-1 | CASMLQGNTEAFF | TGCGCCAGCATGTTACAGGGTAACACTGAAGCTTTCTTT
TRBJ1-1 | - | - | TRBV3-1 | CASSQDPSVTEAFF | TGTGCCAGCAGCCAAGATCCTTCCGTGACTGAAGCTTTCTTT
TRBJ2-1 | - | - | TRBV6-5 | CASSVTGTNYNEQFF | TGTGCCAGCAGCGTGACAGGGACTAACTACAATGAGCAGTTCTTC
TRBJ1-5 | - | - | TRBV6-5 | CASSSSYSNQPQHF | TGTGCCAGCAGTTCCTCTTATAGCAATCAGCCCCAGCATTTT
TRBJ1-5 | few | TRBD1 | TRBV20-1 | CSAEQGVGNQPQHF | TGCAGTGCTGAACAGGGGGTTGGCAATCAGCCCCAGCATTTT
TRBJ1-1 | - | - | TRBV12-3/TRBV12-4 | CASRVYADNTEAFF | TGTGCCAGCAGGGTTTATGCGGATAACACTGAAGCTTTCTTT
TRBJ2-2 | - | - | TRBV7-2 | CASSLVGRSTGELFF | TGTGCCAGCAGCTTAGTAGGGAGATCGACCGGGGAGCTGTTTTTT
TRBJ2-1 | - | TRBD2 | TRBV9 | CASSPQAGVNNEQFF | TGTGCCAGCAGCCCACAAGCGGGAGTTAACAATGAGCAGTTCTTC
TRBJ1-5 | - | - | TRBV29-1 | CSVGIGGENQPQHF | TGCAGCGTTGGGATCGGGGGGGAGAATCAGCCCCAGCATTTT
TRBJ2-7 | - | - | TRBV3-1 | CASSQVEGSGRSYEQYF | TGTGCCAGCAGCCAAGTCGAAGGTTCGGGAAGATCCTACGAGCAGTACTTC
TRBJ2-7 | - | - | TRBV15 | CATSRETGSSYEQYF | TGTGCCACCAGCAGAGAGACGGGGAGCTCCTACGAGCAGTACTTC
TRBJ2-3 | - | - | TRBV13 | CASSLGPPRPNTQYF | TGTGCCAGCAGCTTAGGCCCCCCTAGGCCCAATACGCAGTATTTT
TRBJ1-5 | - | - | TRBV10-3 | CAISDVGGLYSNQPQHF | TGTGCCATCAGTGACGTCGGGGGACTATATAGCAATCAGCCCCAGCATTTT
TRBJ2-1 | - | TRBD1 | TRBV7-2 | CASRQGDEQFF | TGTGCCAGCAGACAGGGGGATGAGCAGTTCTTC
TRBJ2-3 | - | - | TRBV9 | CASSVAPPVTDTQYF | TGTGCCAGCAGCGTAGCCCCTCCCGTGACAGATACGCAGTATTTT
TRBJ2-1 | - | TRBD2 | TRBV4-1 | CASSQDSAGGRNEQFF | TGCGCCAGCAGCCAAGATTCAGCGGGAGGAAGGAATGAGCAGTTCTTC
TRBJ2-5 | - | - | TRBV9 | CASSVGPLQETQYF | TGTGCCAGCAGCGTTGGCCCCCTCCAAGAGACCCAGTACTTC
TRBJ2-1 | - | - | TRBV2 | CASSAGALRRNEQFF | TGTGCCAGCAGTGCGGGGGCCCTACGTCGCAATGAGCAGTTCTTC
TRBJ2-6 | - | - | TRBV10-1 | CASSDGRSGANVLTF | TGCGCCAGCAGTGATGGGCGCTCTGGGGCCAACGTCCTGACTTTC
TRBJ2-2 | - | - | TRBV10-3 | CAISDLAGELFF | TGTGCCATCAGTGATTTAGCCGGGGAGCTGTTTTTT
TRBJ2-7 | - | TRBD2 | TRBV20-1 | CSARLAGTYEQYF | TGCAGTGCTAGACTAGCGGGGACGTACGAGCAGTACTTC
TRBJ2-5 | - | TRBD2 | TRBV7-9 | CASSGLAGGQETQYF | TGTGCCAGCAGCGGACTAGCGGGAGGGCAAGAGACCCAGTACTTC
TRBJ1-3 | - | - | TRBV18 | CASSTGTGTSGNTIYF | TGTGCCAGCTCAACCGGGACGGGAACCTCTGGAAACACCATATATTTT
TRBJ2-2 | once | TRBD2 | TRBV7-3 | CASSLNSGSNTGELFF | TGTGCCAGCAGCTTAAACAGCGGGAGTAACACCGGGGAGCTGTTTTTT
TRBJ2-1 | once | - | TRBV20-1 | CSASGPGNEQFF | TGCAGTGCTAGCGGTCCGGGCAATGAGCAGTTCTTC
TRBJ2-3 | - | TRBD2 | TRBV12-3/TRBV12-4 | CASRWGGADTQYF | TGTGCCAGCCGTTGGGGAGGGGCAGATACGCAGTATTTT
TRBJ2-7 | few | TRBD2 | TRBV2 | CASSEEASGVYEQYF | TGTGCCAGCAGTGAAGAGGCTAGCGGGGTCTACGAGCAGTACTTC
TRBJ1-2 | - | - | TRBV30 | CAWTANYGYTF | TGTGCCTGGACAGCTAACTATGGCTACACCTTC
TRBJ1-1 | - | - | TRBV5-1 | CASSRETGRTEAFF | TGCGCCAGCAGCCGGGAAACAGGGAGGACTGAAGCTTTCTTT
TRBJ2-1 | - | - | TRBV24-1 | CATSDLELVGQFF | TGTGCCACCAGTGATTTAGAGTTGGTTGGGCAGTTCTTC
TRBJ1-1 | - | - | TRBV7-9 | CASSSLILHRRTEAFF | TGTGCCAGCAGCTCCCTCATCTTACACAGGCGCACTGAAGCTTTCTTT
TRBJ1-4 | - | - | TRBV28 | CASSLSTGTNEKLFF | TGTGCCAGCAGTTTGTCAACAGGGACTAATGAAAAACTGTTTTTT
TRBJ2-1 | - | TRBD2 | TRBV30 | CAWSADRYGREITLTNEQFF | TGTGCCTGGAGCGCAGATCGGTACGGGAGGGAAATTACACTTACTAATGAGCAGTTCTTC
TRBJ2-5 | once | TRBD2 | TRBV28 | CASSSNAGDSWETQYF | TGTGCCAGCAGTTCCAATGCGGGGGATTCATGGGAGACCCAGTACTTC
TRBJ2-3 | - | - | TRBV6-5 | CASSFGFTDTQYF | TGTGCCAGCAGTTTCGGGTTCACAGATACGCAGTATTTT
TRBJ2-5 | - | TRBD2 | TRBV7-2 | CASSPRGRASQTQYF | TGTGCCAGCAGCCCACGAGGGAGGGCGTCCCAGACCCAGTACTTC
TRBJ2-5 | - | - | TRBV6-1 | CASRVPTRQETQYF | TGTGCCAGCAGGGTACCGACACGACAAGAGACCCAGTACTTC
TRBJ2-3 | - | - | TRBV20-1 | CSAILADTQYF | TGCAGTGCTATTCTAGCAGATACGCAGTATTTT
TRBJ2-3 | - | TRBD2 | TRBV28 | CASSLGTSGITDTQYF | TGTGCCAGCAGTCTGGGGACTAGCGGGATCACAGATACGCAGTATTTT